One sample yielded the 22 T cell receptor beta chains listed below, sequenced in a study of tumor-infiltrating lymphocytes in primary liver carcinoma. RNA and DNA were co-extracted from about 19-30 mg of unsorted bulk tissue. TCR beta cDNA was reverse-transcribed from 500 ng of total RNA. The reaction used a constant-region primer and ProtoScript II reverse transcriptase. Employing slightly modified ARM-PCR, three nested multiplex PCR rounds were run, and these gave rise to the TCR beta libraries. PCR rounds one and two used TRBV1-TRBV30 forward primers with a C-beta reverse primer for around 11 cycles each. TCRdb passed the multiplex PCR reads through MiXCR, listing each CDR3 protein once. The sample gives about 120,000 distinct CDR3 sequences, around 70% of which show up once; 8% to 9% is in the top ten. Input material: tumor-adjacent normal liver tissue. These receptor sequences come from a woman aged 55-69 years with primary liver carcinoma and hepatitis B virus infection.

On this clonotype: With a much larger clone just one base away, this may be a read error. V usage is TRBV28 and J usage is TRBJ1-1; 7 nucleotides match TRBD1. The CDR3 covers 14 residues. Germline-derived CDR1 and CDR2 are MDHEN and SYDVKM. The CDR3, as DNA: TGTGCCACCAGACTCCCCGGGACAGTTGGGCAAGCTTCCTTT. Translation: CATRLPGTVGQASF.

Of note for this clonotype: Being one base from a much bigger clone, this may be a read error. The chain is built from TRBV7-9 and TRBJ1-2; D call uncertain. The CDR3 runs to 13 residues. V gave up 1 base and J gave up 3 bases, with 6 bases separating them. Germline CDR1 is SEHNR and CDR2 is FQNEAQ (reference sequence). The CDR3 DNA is TGTGCCAGCAGCTTAGACCGACACTATGGCTACACCTTC. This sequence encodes CASSLDRHYGYTF.

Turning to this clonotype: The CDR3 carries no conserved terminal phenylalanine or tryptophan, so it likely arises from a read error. In DNA, the CDR3 is TGCGCCAGCAGCCTGGACAGGGGCAAAAACATTCAGTACCTC. Translation: CASSLDRGKNIQYL. The rearrangement uses TRBV5-1 and TRBJ2-4, with 9 bases aligning to TRBD1. The V gene's germline CDR1 is SGHRS and CDR2 YFSETQ. V lost 4 bases, J lost 3 bases, and 2 bases stayed unmatched. The CDR3 totals 14 residues.

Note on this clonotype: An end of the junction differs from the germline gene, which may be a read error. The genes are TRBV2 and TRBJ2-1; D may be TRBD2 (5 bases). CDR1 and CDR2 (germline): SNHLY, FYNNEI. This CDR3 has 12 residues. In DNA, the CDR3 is TGTACCAGCAGTGAGATGGGAGATGAGCAGTTCTTC. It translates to CTSSEMGDEQFF.

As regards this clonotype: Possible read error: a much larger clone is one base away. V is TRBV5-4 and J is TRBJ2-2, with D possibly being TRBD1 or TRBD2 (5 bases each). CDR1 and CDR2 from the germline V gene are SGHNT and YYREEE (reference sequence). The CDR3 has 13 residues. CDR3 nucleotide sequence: TGTGCCAACAGCTTGGGGGTTCCCGGGGAGCTGTTTTTT. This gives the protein CANSLGVPGELFF. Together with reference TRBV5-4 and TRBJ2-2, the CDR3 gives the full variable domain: ETGVTQSPTHLIKTRGQQVTLRCSSQSGHNTVSWYQQALGQGPQFIFQYYREEENGRGNFPPRFSGLQFPNYSSELNVNALELDDSALYLCANSLGVPGELFFGEGSRLTVL.

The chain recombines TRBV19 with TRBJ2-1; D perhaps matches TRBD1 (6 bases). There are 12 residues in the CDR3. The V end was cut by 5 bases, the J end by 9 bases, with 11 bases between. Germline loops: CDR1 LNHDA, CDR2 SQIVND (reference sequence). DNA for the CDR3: TGTGCCAGTAGTCTAGGACAGCCTGAGCAGTTCTTC. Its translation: CASSLGQPEQFF. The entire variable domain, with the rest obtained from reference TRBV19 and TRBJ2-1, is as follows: DGGITQSPKYLFRKEGQNVTLSCEQNLNHDAMYWYRQDPGQGLRLIYYSQIVNDFQKGDIAEGYSVSREKKESFPLTVTSAQKNPTAFYLCASSLGQPEQFFGPGTRLTVL.

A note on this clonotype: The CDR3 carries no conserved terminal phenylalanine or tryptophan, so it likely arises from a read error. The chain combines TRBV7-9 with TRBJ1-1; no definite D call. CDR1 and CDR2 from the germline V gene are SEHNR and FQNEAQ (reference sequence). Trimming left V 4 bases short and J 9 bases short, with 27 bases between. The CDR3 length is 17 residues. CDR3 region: CASSSPRPVTVTAKAFL. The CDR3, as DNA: TGTGCCAGCAGCTCGCCCCGCCCGGTCACCGTAACCGCTAAAGCTTTCCTT.

The CDR3 bases are TGTGCCAGCAGCCTATCCGAGTGGGGGGACCCTGGGGGGAACGAGCAGTACTTC. This translates into CASSLSEWGDPGGNEQYF. The gene calls are TRBV28 and TRBJ2-7; tentatively, D is TRBD2 (6 bases). The CDR3 has 18 residues. The V end was cut by 6 bases, the J end by 5 bases, with 29 bases between. Germline CDR1 and CDR2: MDHEN and SYDVKM.

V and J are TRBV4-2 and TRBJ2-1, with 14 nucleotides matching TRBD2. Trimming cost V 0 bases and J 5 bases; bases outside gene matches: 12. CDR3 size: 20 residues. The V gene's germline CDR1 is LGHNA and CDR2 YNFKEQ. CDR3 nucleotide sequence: TGTGCCAGCAGCCAAGACCCCGGACTAGCGGGAGGACCCCAACACAATGAGCAGTTCTTC. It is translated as CASSQDPGLAGGPQHNEQFF.

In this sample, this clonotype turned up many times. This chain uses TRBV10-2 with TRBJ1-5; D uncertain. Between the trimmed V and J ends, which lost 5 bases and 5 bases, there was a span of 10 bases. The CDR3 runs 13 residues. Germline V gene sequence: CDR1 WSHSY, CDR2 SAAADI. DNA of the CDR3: TGCGCCAGCAGTTCAATGTTTGATCAGCCCCAGCATTTT. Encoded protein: CASSSMFDQPQHF.

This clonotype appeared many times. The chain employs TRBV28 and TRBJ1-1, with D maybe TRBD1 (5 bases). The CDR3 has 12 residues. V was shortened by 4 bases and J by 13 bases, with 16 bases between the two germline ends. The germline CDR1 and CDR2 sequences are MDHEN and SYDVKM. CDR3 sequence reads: CASSSTTLQVFF. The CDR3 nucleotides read TGTGCCAGCAGTTCCACCACCCTACAGGTTTTCTTT. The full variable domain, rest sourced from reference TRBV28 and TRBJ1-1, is DVKVTQSSRYLVKRTGEKVFLECVQDMDHENMFWYRQDPGLGLRLIYFSYDVKMKEKGDIPEGYSVSREKKERFSLILESASTNQTSMYLCASSSTTLQVFFGQGTRLTVV.

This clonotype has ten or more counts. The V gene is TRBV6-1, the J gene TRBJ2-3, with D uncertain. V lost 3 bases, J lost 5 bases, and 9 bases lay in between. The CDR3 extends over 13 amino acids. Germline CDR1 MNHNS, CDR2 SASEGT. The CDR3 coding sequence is TGTGCCAGCAGTGAGGTATGGGAAGATACGCAGTATTTT. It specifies CASSEVWEDTQYF.

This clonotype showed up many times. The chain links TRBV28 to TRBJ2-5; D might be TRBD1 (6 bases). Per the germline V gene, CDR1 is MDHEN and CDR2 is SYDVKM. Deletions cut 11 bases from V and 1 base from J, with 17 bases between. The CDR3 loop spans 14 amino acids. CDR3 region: CAPHSGDTQETQYF. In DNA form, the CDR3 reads TGTGCCCCACATTCCGGGGACACCCAAGAGACCCAGTACTTC.

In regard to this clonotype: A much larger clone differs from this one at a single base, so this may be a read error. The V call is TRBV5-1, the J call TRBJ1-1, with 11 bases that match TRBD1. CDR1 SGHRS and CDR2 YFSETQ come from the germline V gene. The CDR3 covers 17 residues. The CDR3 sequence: CANSLGQGVTMNTEAFF. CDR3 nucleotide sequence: TGCGCCAACAGCTTGGGACAGGGGGTTACCATGAACACTGAAGCTTTCTTT.

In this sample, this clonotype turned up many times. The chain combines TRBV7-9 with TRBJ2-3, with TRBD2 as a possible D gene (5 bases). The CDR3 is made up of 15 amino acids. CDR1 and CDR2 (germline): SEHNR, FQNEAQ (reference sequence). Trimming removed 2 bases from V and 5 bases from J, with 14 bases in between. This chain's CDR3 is CASSLWVGVGDTQYF. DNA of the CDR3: TGTGCCAGCAGCTTATGGGTGGGAGTTGGAGATACGCAGTATTTT.

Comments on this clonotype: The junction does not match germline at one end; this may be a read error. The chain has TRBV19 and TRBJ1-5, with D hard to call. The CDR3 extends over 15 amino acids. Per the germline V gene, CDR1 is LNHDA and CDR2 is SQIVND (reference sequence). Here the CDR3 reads CASSFRQLGNQHQHF. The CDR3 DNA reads TGTGCCAGTAGTTTCCGCCAGCTAGGAAATCAGCACCAGCATTTT.

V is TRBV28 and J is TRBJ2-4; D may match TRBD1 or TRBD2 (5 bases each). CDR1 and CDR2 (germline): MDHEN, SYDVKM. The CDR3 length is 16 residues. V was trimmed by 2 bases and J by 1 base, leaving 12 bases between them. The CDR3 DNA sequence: TGTGCCAGCAGTTTAGAGGGGCTAGGGGCCAAAAACATTCAGTACTTC. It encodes CASSLEGLGAKNIQYF.

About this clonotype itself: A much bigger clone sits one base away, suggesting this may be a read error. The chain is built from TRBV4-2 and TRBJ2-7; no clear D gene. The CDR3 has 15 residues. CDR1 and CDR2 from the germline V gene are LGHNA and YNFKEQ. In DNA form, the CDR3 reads TGTGTCAGCAGCCAAGATTGGCAGCCGATCTACGAGCAGTACTTC. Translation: CVSSQDWQPIYEQYF.

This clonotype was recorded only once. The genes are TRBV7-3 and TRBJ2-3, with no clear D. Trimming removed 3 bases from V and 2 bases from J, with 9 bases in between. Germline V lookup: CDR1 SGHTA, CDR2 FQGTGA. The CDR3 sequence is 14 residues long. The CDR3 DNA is TGTGCCAGCAGCTTGGCGGTTGACACAGATACGCAGTATTTT. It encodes CASSLAVDTDTQYF.

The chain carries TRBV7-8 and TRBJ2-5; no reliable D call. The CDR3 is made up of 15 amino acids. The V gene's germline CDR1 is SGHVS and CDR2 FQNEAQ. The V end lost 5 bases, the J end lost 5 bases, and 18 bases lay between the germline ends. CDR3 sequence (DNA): TGTGCCAGCAGCGGCGGACCGCCGGTCGGGGAGACCCAGTACTTC. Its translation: CASSGGPPVGETQYF.

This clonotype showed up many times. DNA of the CDR3: TGTGCCAGCAGCCCTAATCCCTATGGCTACACCTTC. Translated, it gives CASSPNPYGYTF. This chain uses TRBV12-3 or TRBV12-4 with TRBJ1-2; D uncertain. The ends were cut back, 6 bases at V and 4 bases at J, with 9 bases in the middle. The CDR3 runs to 12 residues.

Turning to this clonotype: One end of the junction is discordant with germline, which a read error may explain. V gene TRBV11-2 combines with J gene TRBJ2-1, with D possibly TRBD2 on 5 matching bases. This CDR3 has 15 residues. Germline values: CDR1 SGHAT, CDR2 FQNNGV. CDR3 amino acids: CASSLEGESIGEQFF. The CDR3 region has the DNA TGTGCCAGCAGTTTAGAGGGTGAAAGTATCGGTGAGCAGTTCTTC.